Below are 32 T cell receptor beta chains sequenced from a single sample in a study of T cells expressing NK-cell markers. TCRdb reanalyzed the 5' RACE reads, giving one entry per CDR3 protein sequence and no DNA. The sample holds some 410,000 distinct CDR3 sequences. The source material was blood T cells: a sorted CD56 or NKG2C T cell subset, CD4+ or CD8+ T cells, or bulk PBMC T cells (not recorded which). These receptors came from a woman aged 18-70 years in good health.

The chain uses TRBV25-1 and TRBJ2-1; TCRdb calls TRBD2, which cannot be checked without DNA. From germline, CDR1 is MGHDK and CDR2 SYGVNS. This CDR3 contains 14 residues. This CDR3 is CASSGTREFNEQFF.

The rearrangement links TRBV5-1 to TRBJ1-1; the TCRdb call, TRBD1, lacks DNA for checking. Germline CDR1 is SGHRS and CDR2 is YFSETQ. This CDR3 is built from 14 residues. The CDR3 loop is CASAGGGGEVEAFF.

This chain joins TRBV12-3 or TRBV12-4 and TRBJ1-1. The length of the CDR3 is 15 residues. The CDR3 is CASSRGLHPNTEAFF.

The gene calls are TRBV5-4 and TRBJ2-5; TCRdb reports TRBD1, a call that lacks DNA to check it against. Germline-derived CDR1 and CDR2 are SGHNT and YYREEE (reference sequence). This CDR3 comprises 13 residues. This chain's CDR3 is CASRRGTEEAQYF.

This chain uses TRBV3-1 with TRBJ2-5; checking the TCRdb D call of TRBD1 is not possible without DNA. Germline CDR1 reads LGHDT; CDR2 reads YNNKEL (reference sequence). The CDR3 consists of 16 residues. The CDR3 sequence is CASSQDLGGGGETQYF.

The chain couples TRBV12-3 or TRBV12-4 to TRBJ2-3. The CDR3 totals 15 residues. The CDR3 loop reads CASSPSMRFTDTQYF.

CDR3: CASSLTPTPRETQYF. This chain joins TRBV12-3 or TRBV12-4 and TRBJ2-5. This CDR3 spans 15 amino acids.

This chain uses TRBV27 with TRBJ2-1; the D call from TCRdb, TRBD2, cannot be confirmed without DNA. Looked up from germline, CDR1 is MNHEY and CDR2 is SMNVEV (reference sequence). There are 12 residues in the CDR3. The CDR3 protein is CASEGRVNEQFF.

CDR3 sequence reads: CASSETDSYNEQFF. This chain links TRBV6-2 or TRBV6-3 with TRBJ2-1. This CDR3 is built from 14 residues. Germline CDR1 is MNHEY and CDR2 is SVGEGT.

This chain joins TRBV6-1 and TRBJ2-1; TCRdb lists TRBD2, though no DNA is available to test this call. Germline CDR1 is MNHNS and CDR2 is SASEGT. This CDR3 is built from 14 residues. The CDR3 spells CASSQVEAVGEQFF.

The chain is built from TRBV20-1 and TRBJ1-5. Germline V gene sequence: CDR1 DFQATT, CDR2 SNEGSKA (reference sequence). The CDR3 runs 14 residues. This chain's CDR3 is CSARDRSGLGPQHF.

The V call is TRBV10-3, the J call TRBJ1-1. The CDR3 is 14 amino acids. The germline V gene encodes CDR1 ENHRY and CDR2 SYGVKD. CDR3 amino acids: CAISEVEGNTEAFF.

The chain recombines TRBV4-3 with TRBJ1-2; no DNA is available, so the TRBD1 call from TCRdb remains unchecked. Germline V gene data show CDR1 as LGHNA and CDR2 as YSLEER. The CDR3 consists of 15 residues. The CDR3 sequence: CASSQEADRSYGYTF.

J is TRBJ2-3 and V is TRBV11-2; TCRdb names TRBD2, which stays unverified in the absence of DNA. The CDR3 length is 15 residues. The germline V gene encodes CDR1 SGHAT and CDR2 FQNNGV. This CDR3 is CASSAGLVSSDTQYF.

The V and J genes are TRBV20-1 and TRBJ2-2; the D call from TCRdb, TRBD2, cannot be confirmed without DNA. The CDR3 is made up of 15 amino acids. Germline CDR1 is DFQATT and CDR2 is SNEGSKA (reference sequence). CDR3 protein: CSASRAGGGTGELFF.

The gene calls are TRBV30 and TRBJ2-1; TCRdb indicates TRBD1, and absent DNA this call remains unverified. Germline V CDR1 and CDR2: GTSNPN, SVGIG (reference sequence). The CDR3 contains 16 residues. CDR3 sequence: CAWSYRTPTGYNEQFF. Complete variable domain (other parts from reference TRBV30 and TRBJ2-1): SQTIHQWPATLVQPVGSPLSLECTVEGTSNPNLYWYRQAAGRGLQLLFYSVGIGQISSEVPQNLSASRPQDRQFILSSKKLLLSDSGFYLCAWSYRTPTGYNEQFFGPGTRLTVL.

The V call is TRBV20-1, the J call TRBJ1-4. This CDR3 has 14 residues. CDR1 is DFQATT, CDR2 SNEGSKA, per germline (reference sequence). The CDR3 sequence: CSAREGTTNEKLFF.

The V gene is TRBV29-1, the J gene TRBJ2-7; checking the TCRdb D call of TRBD1 is not possible without DNA. The CDR3 is made up of 13 amino acids. The germline gives CDR1 SQVTM, CDR2 ANQGSEA. CDR3 residues: CSVARDPRGEQYF.

This rearrangement joins TRBV11-2 to TRBJ1-1; without DNA, the TCRdb call of TRBD1 cannot be checked. Germline lookup yields CDR1 SGHAT and CDR2 FQNNGV. The CDR3 runs to 14 residues. CDR3 loop: CASRDEPGSPEAFF.

The chain has TRBV5-1 and TRBJ2-5. This CDR3 comprises 14 residues. Germline assignment: CDR1 SGHRS and CDR2 YFSETQ. The CDR3 region is CASSLGALAETQYF.

The chain joins TRBV7-2 to TRBJ1-5. The V gene's germline CDR1 is SGHTA and CDR2 FQGNSA. The CDR3 consists of 13 residues. The CDR3 reads CASSLQSNQPQHF.

The chain employs TRBV5-1 and TRBJ2-1. CDR1 and CDR2 (germline): SGHRS, YFSETQ. This CDR3 comprises 16 residues. The CDR3 here is CASSWGQILTYNEQFF. Full variable domain (outside the CDR3, taken from reference TRBV5-1 and TRBJ2-1): KAGVTQTPRYLIKTRGQQVTLSCSPISGHRSVSWYQQTPGQGLQFLFEYFSETQRNKGNFPGRFSGRQFSNSRSEMNVSTLELGDSALYLCASSWGQILTYNEQFFGPGTRLTVL.

The CDR3 sequence: CASSFSGETQYF. V is TRBV12-3 or TRBV12-4 and J is TRBJ2-5. This CDR3 region has 12 residues.

This chain links TRBV5-1 with TRBJ1-2; TCRdb's D call, TRBD1, is unchecked because there is no DNA. The CDR3 is 15 amino acids. Germline CDR1 is SGHRS and CDR2 is YFSETQ. The CDR3 loop reads CASSLEGGANYGYTF.

V and J are TRBV12-3 or TRBV12-4 and TRBJ2-3; the D call of TRBD2 rests on TCRdb alone, since no DNA is present to check it. The CDR3 contains 15 residues. The chain's CDR3 is CASSRGTSGSDTQYF.

The chain recombines TRBV20-1 with TRBJ2-5; the TCRdb call, TRBD1, lacks DNA for checking. The CDR3 has 14 residues. CDR1 is DFQATT and CDR2 is SNEGSKA in the germline V gene (reference sequence). The CDR3 here is CSASRQGEQETQYF.

V is TRBV5-4 and J is TRBJ2-7; TCRdb names TRBD2, which stays unverified in the absence of DNA. This CDR3 has 15 amino acids. Germline V lookup: CDR1 SGHNT, CDR2 YYREEE (reference sequence). This CDR3 is CASSLQGLAAYEQYF.

The V and J genes are TRBV24-1 and TRBJ2-1; TCRdb lists TRBD1, though no DNA is available to test this call. The CDR3 extends over 16 amino acids. The germline CDR1 and CDR2 sequences are KGHDR and SFDVKD. This CDR3 is CATSYATGAAYNEQFF.

V gene TRBV5-4 combines with J gene TRBJ2-2. CDR1 and CDR2 (germline): SGHNT, YYREEE (reference sequence). This CDR3 spans 16 amino acids. The chain's CDR3 is CASSLELHPNTGELFF.

V gene TRBV5-4 combines with J gene TRBJ2-2; TCRdb indicates TRBD2, and absent DNA this call remains unverified. CDR1 SGHNT and CDR2 YYREEE come from the germline V gene (reference sequence). The length of the CDR3 is 18 residues. This CDR3 reads CASSLEKLAGVGTGELFF.

This chain joins TRBV7-9 and TRBJ1-6; TCRdb gives TRBD1 as the D gene, but with no DNA this cannot be confirmed. The CDR3 covers 14 residues. Germline V gene lookup returns CDR1 SEHNR and CDR2 FQNEAQ (reference sequence). CDR3: CASSWQGVNSPLHF.

This rearrangement joins TRBV29-1 to TRBJ2-1; checking the TCRdb D call of TRBD2 is not possible without DNA. The CDR3 has 15 residues. In germline, CDR1 is SQVTM, CDR2 ANQGSEA. CDR3 sequence: CSTPGGSGRYNEQFF.